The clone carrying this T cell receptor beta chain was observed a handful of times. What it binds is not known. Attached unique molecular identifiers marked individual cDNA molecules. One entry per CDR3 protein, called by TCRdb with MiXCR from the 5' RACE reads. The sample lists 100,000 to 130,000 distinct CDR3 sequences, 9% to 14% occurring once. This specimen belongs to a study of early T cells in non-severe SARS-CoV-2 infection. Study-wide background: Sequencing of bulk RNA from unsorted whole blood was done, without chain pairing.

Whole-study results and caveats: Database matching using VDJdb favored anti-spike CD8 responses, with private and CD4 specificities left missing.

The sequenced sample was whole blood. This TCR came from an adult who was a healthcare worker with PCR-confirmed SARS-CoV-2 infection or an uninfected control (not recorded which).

CDR3 protein: CASSSQAGAGEDTQYF. The CDR3 region has the DNA TGTGCCAGCAGCTCGCAAGCGGGGGCCGGGGAAGATACGCAGTATTTT. The V gene is TRBV5-6, the J gene TRBJ2-3, with 8 bases fitting TRBD2. The V segment lost 3 bases and the J segment 5 bases; nucleotides outside the gene matches: 11. Germline V gives CDR1 SGHDT, CDR2 YYEEEE. The CDR3 is 16 amino acids.